Reported below is one T cell receptor beta chain. Its antigen is not identified. The record originates from a study of healthy donors' naive CD4 and CD8 T cells. Each TCR library used approximately 500 ng of total RNA and a linear amplification protocol. Each CDR3 protein gets one entry after TCRdb re-called the reads with MiXCR. The sample includes approximately 180,000 distinct CDR3 sequences, about four fifths of them seen just once. Study observations and caveats: Naive CD4+ and CD8+ cells reportedly differed in usage of most V and J genes. Around 14% of CD4/CD8 propensity variance appeared explained by V, J and CDR3 charge.

The source of this sequence is a pool of human donors in good health; the sample pools cells from several healthy donors. Sequencing used naive CD4+ and CD8+ T cells sorted from blood, pooled from several donors.

The CDR3 loop reads CSVEGRRSTYGYTF. The CDR3 nucleotides are TGCAGCGTTGAAGGGAGAAGGTCCACCTATGGCTACACCTTC. This rearrangement joins TRBV29-1 to TRBJ1-2; no firm D call. This CDR3 spans 14 amino acids. V was shortened by 1 base and J by 4 bases, with 13 bases between the two germline ends. The V gene's germline CDR1 is SQVTM and CDR2 ANQGSEA.